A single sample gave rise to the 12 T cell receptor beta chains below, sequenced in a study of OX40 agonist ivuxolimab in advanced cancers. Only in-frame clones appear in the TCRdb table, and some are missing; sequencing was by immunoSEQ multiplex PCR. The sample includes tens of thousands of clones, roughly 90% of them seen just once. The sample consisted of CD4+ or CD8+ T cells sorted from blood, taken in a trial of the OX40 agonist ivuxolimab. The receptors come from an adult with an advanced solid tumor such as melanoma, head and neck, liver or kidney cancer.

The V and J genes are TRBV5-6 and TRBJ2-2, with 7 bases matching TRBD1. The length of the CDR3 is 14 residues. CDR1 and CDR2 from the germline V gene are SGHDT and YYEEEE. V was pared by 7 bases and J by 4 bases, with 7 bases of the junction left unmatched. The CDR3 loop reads CASARGQVTGELFF. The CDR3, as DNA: TGTGCCAGCGCGCGAGGACAGGTCACCGGGGAGCTGTTTTTT.

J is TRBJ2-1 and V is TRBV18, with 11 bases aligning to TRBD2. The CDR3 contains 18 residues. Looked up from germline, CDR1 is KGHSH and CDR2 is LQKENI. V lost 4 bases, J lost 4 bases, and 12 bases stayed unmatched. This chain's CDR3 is CASSLGLAARALYNEQFF. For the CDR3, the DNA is TGTGCCAGCTCACTGGGACTAGCGGCTCGGGCTCTTTACAATGAGCAGTTCTTC.

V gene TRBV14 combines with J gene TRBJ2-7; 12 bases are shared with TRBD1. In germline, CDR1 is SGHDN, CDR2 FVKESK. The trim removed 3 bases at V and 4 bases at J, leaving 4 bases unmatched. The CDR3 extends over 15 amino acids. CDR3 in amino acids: CASSQGTGGYYEQYF. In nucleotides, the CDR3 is TGTGCCAGCAGCCAGGGGACAGGGGGCTATTACGAGCAGTACTTC.

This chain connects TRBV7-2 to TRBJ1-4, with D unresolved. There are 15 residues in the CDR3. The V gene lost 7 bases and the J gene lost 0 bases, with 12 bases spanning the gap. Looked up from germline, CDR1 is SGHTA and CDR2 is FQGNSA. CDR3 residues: CASTPGGATNEKLFF. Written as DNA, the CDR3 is TGTGCCAGCACCCCCGGCGGGGCAACTAATGAAAAACTGTTTTTT.

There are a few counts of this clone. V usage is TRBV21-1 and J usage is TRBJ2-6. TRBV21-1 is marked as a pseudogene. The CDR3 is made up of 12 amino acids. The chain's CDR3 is CAPERGANVLTF. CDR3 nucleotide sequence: TGTGCCCCCGAAAGGGGGGCCAACGTCCTGACTTTC.

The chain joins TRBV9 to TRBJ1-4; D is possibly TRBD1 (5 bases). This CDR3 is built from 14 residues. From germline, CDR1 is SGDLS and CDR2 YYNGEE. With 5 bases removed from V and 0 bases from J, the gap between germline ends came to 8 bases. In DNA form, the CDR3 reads TGTGCCAGCAGTGGGACCACAACTAATGAAAAACTGTTTTTT. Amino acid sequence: CASSGTTTNEKLFF.

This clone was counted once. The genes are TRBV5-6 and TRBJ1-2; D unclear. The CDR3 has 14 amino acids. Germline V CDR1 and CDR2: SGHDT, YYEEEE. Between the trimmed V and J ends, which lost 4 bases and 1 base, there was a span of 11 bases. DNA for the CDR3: TGTGCCAGCAGCCAAGGTCGGCGTAACTATGGCTACACCTTC. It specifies CASSQGRRNYGYTF.

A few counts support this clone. CDR3 sequence: CASSAQIYEQYF. The DNA for the CDR3 is TGTGCCAGCAGCGCCCAGATCTACGAGCAGTACTTC. This sequence joins TRBV11-2 and TRBJ2-7; D ambiguous. The germline V and J ends were trimmed by 5 bases and 3 bases, with 8 bases remaining between them. This CDR3 has 12 residues. Germline V gene lookup returns CDR1 SGHAT and CDR2 FQNNGV.

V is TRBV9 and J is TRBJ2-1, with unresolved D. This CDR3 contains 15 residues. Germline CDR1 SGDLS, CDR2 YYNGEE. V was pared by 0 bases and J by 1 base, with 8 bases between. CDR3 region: CASSVDQSSYNEQFF. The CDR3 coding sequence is TGTGCCAGCAGCGTAGACCAGTCATCCTACAATGAGCAGTTCTTC.

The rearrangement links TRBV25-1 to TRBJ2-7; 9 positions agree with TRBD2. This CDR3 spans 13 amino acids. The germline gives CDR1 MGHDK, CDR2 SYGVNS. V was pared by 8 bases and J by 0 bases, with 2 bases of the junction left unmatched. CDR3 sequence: CASGTSSSYEQYF. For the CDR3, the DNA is TGTGCCAGCGGGACTAGCAGCTCCTACGAGCAGTACTTC.

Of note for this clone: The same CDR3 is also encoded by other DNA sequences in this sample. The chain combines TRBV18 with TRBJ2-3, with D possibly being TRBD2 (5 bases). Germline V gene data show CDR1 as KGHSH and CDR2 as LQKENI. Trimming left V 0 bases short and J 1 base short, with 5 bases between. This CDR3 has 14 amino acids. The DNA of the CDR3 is TGTGCCAGCTCACCACCGAGGGGCACAGATACGCAGTATTTT. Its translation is CASSPPRGTDTQYF.

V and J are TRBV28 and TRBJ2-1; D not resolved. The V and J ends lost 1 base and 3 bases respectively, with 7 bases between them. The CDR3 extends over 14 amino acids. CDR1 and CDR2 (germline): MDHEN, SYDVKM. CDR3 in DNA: TGTGCCAGCAGTTTATATGGGAACTACAATGAGCAGTTCTTC. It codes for CASSLYGNYNEQFF.